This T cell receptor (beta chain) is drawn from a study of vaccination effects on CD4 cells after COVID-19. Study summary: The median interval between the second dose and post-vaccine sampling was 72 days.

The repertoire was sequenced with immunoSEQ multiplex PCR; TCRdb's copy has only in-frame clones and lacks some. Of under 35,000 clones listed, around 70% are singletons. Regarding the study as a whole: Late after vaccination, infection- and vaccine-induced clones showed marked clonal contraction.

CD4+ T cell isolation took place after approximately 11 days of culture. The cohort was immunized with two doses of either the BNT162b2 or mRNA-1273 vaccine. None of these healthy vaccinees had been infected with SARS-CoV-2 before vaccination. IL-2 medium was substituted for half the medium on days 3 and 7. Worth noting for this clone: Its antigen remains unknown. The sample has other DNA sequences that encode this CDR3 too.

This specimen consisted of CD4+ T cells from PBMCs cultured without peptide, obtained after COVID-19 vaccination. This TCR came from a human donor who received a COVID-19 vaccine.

The CDR3 is CASSLAWLAETQYF. The CDR3 region has the DNA TGTGCCAGCAGCTTGGCGTGGCTAGCGGAAACCCAGTACTTC. The chain recombines TRBV7-9 with TRBJ2-5; 7 positions agree with TRBD2. Germline V CDR1 and CDR2: SEHNR, FQNEAQ (reference sequence). This CDR3 has 14 amino acids. V lost 3 bases and J lost 8; bases outside the gene matches: 9. Full variable domain (outside the CDR3, taken from reference TRBV7-9 and TRBJ2-5): DTGVSQNPRHKITKRGQNVTFRCDPISEHNRLYWYRQTLGQGPEFLTYFQNEAQLEKSRLLSDRFSAERPKGSFSTLEIQRTEQGDSAMYLCASSLAWLAETQYFGPGTRLLVL.